A single sample gave rise to the 20 T cell receptor beta chains below, sequenced in a study of cytomegalovirus exposure and HLA in healthy donors. The PCR had 60 Vbeta and 13 Jbeta primers. The table came from immunoSEQ multiplex PCR; TCRdb's copy has only in-frame clones and leaves some out. The sample carries roughly 200,000 clones, 75% recorded once. The material sequenced was PBMCs. The source of these receptors is a male donor in good health and CMV-seronegative.

This rearrangement joins TRBV15 to TRBJ2-3; 15 bases fit TRBD2. The CDR3 runs to 22 residues. The V segment lost 1 base and the J segment 0 bases; nucleotides outside the gene matches: 14. The V gene's germline CDR1 is LNHNV and CDR2 YYDKDF (reference sequence). The CDR3 region is CATSRGGLAGGPSFFSTDTQYF. The CDR3 nucleotides read TGTGCCACCAGCAGAGGTGGACTAGCGGGAGGGCCTTCGTTCTTTAGCACAGATACGCAGTATTTT.

The chain joins TRBV15 to TRBJ2-5, with 8 bases identical to TRBD1. The germline V gene has CDR1 LNHNV and CDR2 YYDKDF (reference sequence). The length of the CDR3 is 15 residues. J gave up 2 bases and V 3 bases, and 5 bases lay outside the gene matches. This CDR3 is CATSSGQGWQETQYF. The CDR3 DNA reads as TGTGCCACCAGCAGCGGACAGGGCTGGCAAGAGACCCAGTACTTC. Full variable domain (missing parts from reference TRBV15 and TRBJ2-5): DAMVIQNPRYQVTQFGKPVTLSCSQTLNHNVMYWYQQKSSQAPKLLFHYYDKDFNNEADTPDNFQSRRPNTSFCFLDIRSPGLGDTAMYLCATSSGQGWQETQYFGPGTRLLVL.

This chain connects TRBV28 to TRBJ2-3; unclear D gene. Germline lookup yields CDR1 MDHEN and CDR2 SYDVKM. V lost 6 bases, J lost 5 bases, and 9 bases lay in between. This CDR3 has 12 residues. The CDR3 loop reads CASRRTLDTQYF. The CDR3 bases are TGTGCCAGCAGAAGAACATTAGATACGCAGTATTTT.

As DNA, the CDR3 is TGTGCCAGCAGCTTAGGGACAGGACCCTACGAGCAGTACTTC. Translated: CASSLGTGPYEQYF. This sequence joins TRBV7-7 and TRBJ2-7; 7 nucleotides line up with TRBD1. The J segment lost 2 bases and the V segment lost 1 base, leaving 2 bases of the junction unmatched. CDR1 is SSHAT and CDR2 is FNYEAQ in the germline V gene (reference sequence). This CDR3 is built from 14 residues.

The V and J genes are TRBV27 and TRBJ1-5, with a tentative D call TRBD1 (5 bases). Germline V gene sequence: CDR1 MNHEY, CDR2 SMNVEV (reference sequence). The CDR3 extends over 13 amino acids. Trimming stripped 2 bases from V and 7 bases from J, with 9 bases between. CDR3 DNA: TGTGCCAGCAGTTTAGAGGGGAGGCAGCCCCAGCATTTT. Residues: CASSLEGRQPQHF.

The chain recombines TRBV5-1 with TRBJ2-7; D may be TRBD2 (5 bases). From germline, CDR1 is SGHRS and CDR2 YFSETQ. The CDR3 extends over 14 amino acids. Between the trimmed V and J ends, which lost 0 bases and 1 base, there was a span of 8 bases. CDR3 residues: CASSLASGSYEQYF. CDR3 DNA sequence: TGCGCCAGCAGCTTGGCTTCGGGATCCTACGAGCAGTACTTC.

This chain connects TRBV19 to TRBJ1-2; D might be TRBD1 (6 bases). V lost 6 bases and J 4 bases, leaving 18 bases between the germline ends. The germline CDR1 and CDR2 sequences are LNHDA and SQIVND (reference sequence). The CDR3 has 15 residues. CDR3: CASSPQRGSTYGYTF. For the CDR3, the DNA is TGTGCCAGTAGCCCTCAAAGGGGGAGTACCTATGGCTACACCTTC.

This clone was found a few times. The gene calls are TRBV25-1 and TRBJ1-2; 7 nucleotides agree with TRBD1. Germline V CDR1 and CDR2: MGHDK, SYGVNS. The ends lost 0 bases at V and 8 bases at J; junction bases unmatched: 9. The CDR3 contains 15 residues. The CDR3 protein is CASSEYEGAVGGYTF. As DNA, the CDR3 is TGTGCCAGCAGTGAATACGAGGGGGCAGTTGGCGGCTACACCTTC.

The chain recombines TRBV6-6 with TRBJ1-2, with D perhaps matching TRBD1 (5 bases). V lost 7 bases, J lost 5 bases, and 11 bases lay in between. The CDR3 consists of 12 residues. Germline assignment: CDR1 MNHNY and CDR2 SVGAGI (reference sequence). This chain's CDR3 is CASTEGRYGYTF. The CDR3 nucleotides are TGTGCCAGCACGGAGGGGCGATATGGCTACACCTTC.

The V and J genes are TRBV5-1 and TRBJ2-2; 12 bases agree with TRBD1. The V gene end was trimmed by 4 bases and the J gene end by 4 bases; junction bases not matched to a gene: 5. Germline values: CDR1 SGHRS, CDR2 YFSETQ. The CDR3 spans 16 residues. This CDR3 is CASSRGQGAPTGELFF. The CDR3 DNA is TGCGCCAGCAGCCGGGGACAGGGGGCGCCCACCGGGGAGCTGTTTTTT.

This clone was detected once. The chain is built from TRBV4-1 and TRBJ1-2, with TRBD1 identical over 7 bases. The CDR3 contains 14 residues. The germline V gene has CDR1 MGHRA and CDR2 YSYEKL. With V trimmed by 3 bases and J by 6 bases, 7 bases remained unmatched. The CDR3 region is CASSQNRGGDGYTF. CDR3 in DNA: TGCGCCAGCAGCCAGAACAGGGGAGGCGATGGCTACACCTTC.

This clone was seen only a few times. V is TRBV7-8 and J is TRBJ1-5, with TRBD1 identical over 10 bases. The CDR3 is made up of 18 amino acids. In germline, CDR1 is SGHVS, CDR2 FQNEAQ. The V and J ends lost 1 base and 2 bases, in that order; junction bases with no gene match: 8. CDR3 sequence reads: CASSLGDRGRARNQPQHF. As DNA, the CDR3 is TGTGCCAGCAGCTTAGGGGACAGGGGAAGAGCTCGCAATCAGCCCCAGCATTTT.

V is TRBV29-1 and J is TRBJ1-1, with 8 bases matching TRBD1. Germline CDR1 SQVTM, CDR2 ANQGSEA. CDR3 length equals 15 residues. V lost 4 bases, J lost 4 bases, and 11 bases stayed unmatched. The CDR3 loop is CSVVRQGARGTEAFF. CDR3 in DNA: TGCAGCGTTGTAAGGCAGGGGGCGCGGGGCACTGAAGCTTTCTTT.

The V gene is TRBV25-1, the J gene TRBJ2-5, with unresolved D. Deletions cut 5 bases from V and 5 bases from J, with 12 bases between. Germline loops: CDR1 MGHDK, CDR2 SYGVNS. This CDR3 comprises 13 residues. CDR3 sequence reads: CASSNPGSETQYF. CDR3 DNA: TGTGCCAGCAGTAACCCCGGTTCGGAGACCCAGTACTTC.

The chain is built from TRBV12-5 and TRBJ2-3; D is possibly TRBD2 (5 bases). Trimming stripped 5 bases from V and 10 bases from J, with 19 bases between. CDR1 is LGHNT and CDR2 is FRNRAP in the germline V gene. This CDR3 region has 14 residues. CDR3 nucleotides: TGTGCTAGTGGTCACCGCCTCGAAAGGACTGCGCAGTATTTT. Its translation is CASGHRLERTAQYF. Variable domain in full (rest from reference TRBV12-5 and TRBJ2-3): DARVTQTPRHKVTEMGQEVTMRCQPILGHNTVFWYRQTMMQGLELLAYFRNRAPLDDSGMPKDRFSAEMPDATLATLKIQPSEPRDSAVYFCASGHRLERTAQYFGPGTRLTVL.

This clone was counted between two and nine times. The chain has TRBV11-2 and TRBJ2-5; no clear D gene. Germline V gene lookup returns CDR1 SGHAT and CDR2 FQNNGV. The CDR3 has 13 residues. The V end was cut by 4 bases, the J end by 2 bases, with 8 bases between. CDR3 residues: CASSSERQETQYF. The CDR3 nucleotides read TGTGCCAGCAGCTCAGAGCGACAAGAGACCCAGTACTTC.

The rearrangement links TRBV10-3 to TRBJ2-7, with TRBD2 matching 8 bases. Germline CDR1 ENHRY, CDR2 SYGVKD. The CDR3 is made up of 14 amino acids. V lost 10 bases and J lost 5; bases outside the gene matches: 13. For the CDR3, the DNA is TGTGCCACGGGCCGGGAGGGTAGCGGGAACGAGCAGTACTTC. Amino acids: CATGREGSGNEQYF.

The CDR3 sequence is CASSYPQRGIHQPQHF. CDR3 coding DNA: TGTGCCAGCAGTTACCCGCAGCGGGGAATTCATCAGCCCCAGCATTTT. J is TRBJ1-5 and V is TRBV6-5, with D hard to call. Germline loops: CDR1 MNHEY, CDR2 SVGAGI. The CDR3 runs to 16 residues. The V end lost 2 bases, the J end lost 5 bases, and 16 bases lay between the germline ends.

V and J are TRBV6-6 and TRBJ1-1; TRBD1 might be the D (5 bases). The germline gives CDR1 MNHNY, CDR2 SVGAGI (reference sequence). The ends were cut back, 4 bases at V and 4 bases at J, with 16 bases in the middle. This CDR3 region has 15 residues. CDR3 nucleotides: TGTGCCAGCAGTTTGATCAGGGTCCAAGGCACTGAAGCTTTCTTT. It encodes CASSLIRVQGTEAFF.

The gene calls are TRBV29-1 and TRBJ1-4; D is undetermined. This CDR3 is 13 amino acids long. The V gene lost 6 bases and the J gene lost 7 bases, with 15 bases spanning the gap. The germline CDR1 and CDR2 sequences are SQVTM and ANQGSEA. The CDR3 nucleotides are TGCAGCGTCCACCGGGGTTCTGCTGAAAAACTGTTTTTT. Its translation is CSVHRGSAEKLFF.